This record looks at one T cell receptor (beta chain) sequence and its context. The donors were all healthy and Caucasian. These data originate in a study of identical twins. A universal primer site came from template switching; cDNA carried unique molecular identifiers. TCRdb redid the calling of the 5' RACE reads with MiXCR, one entry per CDR3 protein. Counted here are roughly 690,000 distinct CDR3 sequences, over 5% occurring once; the ten biggest clones make up roughly 1.8%. V shed 2 bases and J shed 5 bases, with 17 bases lying between them. The CDR3 runs 16 residues. Germline CDR1 SGDLS, CDR2 YYNGEE.

This chain joins TRBV9 and TRBJ2-1; possibly TRBD2 for D (5 bases). Sequencing input: naive T cells sorted from blood. This receptor was identified in a man aged 18 to 30 in good health. CDR3 DNA: TGTGCCAGCAGCGTCGTGAGCGGTGAACTAAACAATGAGCAGTTCTTC. Protein: CASSVVSGELNNEQFF.